This is a list of T cell receptor beta chains from one sample in a study of vaccination and CD4 T cells after COVID-19. TCRdb re-called the PCR reads through MiXCR, storing one row per CDR3 protein. The repertoire has about 29,000 distinct CDR3 sequences, about two thirds of them found once; the top ten carry around 17%. For these TCRs, the target antigens are not known. The material was CD4+ T cells from blood, cultured in vitro, obtained after SARS-CoV-2 vaccination. These receptors were taken from a human donor who received a COVID-19 vaccine. CDR3s include the opening cysteine and the closing phenylalanine or tryptophan. A D gene is named only where the DNA matches it firmly.

V,length,D,CDR3
TRBV20-1,15,TRBD1,CSASGGTGGNYGYTF
TRBV6-5,14,-,CASGLGRTNTEAFF
TRBV5-1,16,-,CASSATLQVITDTQYF
TRBV25-1,14,-,CASSVPGASGELFF
TRBV12-3/TRBV12-4,14,-,CASSLVASPREQYF
TRBV12-3/TRBV12-4,14,-,CASMLRVGNQPQHF
TRBV7-2,15,-,CASSLDFRPIYGYTF
TRBV5-5,17,-,CASSTNPRQGGGNIQYF
TRBV5-4,14,-,CASSIQDSNQPQHF
TRBV19,12,TRBD1,CASSIDRGGYTF
TRBV19,16,-,CASSIGGTSSNYGYTF
TRBV27,15,-,CASSGGLELSYEQYF
TRBV12-3/TRBV12-4,16,-,CASSLEWGSYNSPLHF
TRBV27,16,TRBD1,CASSFQQGIDNSPLHF
TRBV6-1,14,-,CASTRSEGNSPLHF
TRBV7-8,15,TRBD1,CASSLETGGSQPQHF
TRBV7-8,17,TRBD2,CASSLIRLAGGQETQYF
TRBV2,13,-,CASSEVYNSPLHF
TRBV28,15,TRBD1,CASSYTGTGSNGYTF
TRBV6-5,18,TRBD2,CASSSQSLSGGRSGELFF
TRBV11-2,13,-,CASSPTGYYEQYF
TRBV19,15,-,CASSKELGQGHGYTF
TRBV6-1,13,-,CASRLGSNQPQHF
TRBV27,12,-,CASSWGHGAQYF
TRBV6-1,16,TRBD1,CASSAPGQGRNSPLHF
TRBV20-1,14,-,CSASPIRSHTEAFF
TRBV19,12,-,CASTNSHQPQHF
TRBV24-1,15,TRBD1,CATSETGDRAYEQYF
TRBV28,12,-,CASSFGNYGYTF
TRBV20-1,14,-,CSAREGQMNTEAFF
TRBV7-8,15,TRBD1,CASSKDRVFRQPQHF
TRBV24-1,14,TRBD1,CATSATDRGFGYTF
TRBV6-1,15,TRBD1,CASRLEQGPNQPQHF
TRBV19,15,TRBD2,CASSINPSGQETQYF
TRBV18,17,TRBD1,CASSPDRTGDYNSPLHF
TRBV2,14,-,CASKGLGNSYEQYF
TRBV10-1,12,-,CASTGSSDEQYF
TRBV7-2,14,-,CASSFGIRGEKLFF
TRBV2,14,-,CASSEARESYGYTF
TRBV11-3,16,TRBD1,CASGPPGQGIKETQYF
TRBV7-8,14,-,CASRVDYSNQPQHF
TRBV7-8,19,-,CASSLGYRRAGPDTDTQYF